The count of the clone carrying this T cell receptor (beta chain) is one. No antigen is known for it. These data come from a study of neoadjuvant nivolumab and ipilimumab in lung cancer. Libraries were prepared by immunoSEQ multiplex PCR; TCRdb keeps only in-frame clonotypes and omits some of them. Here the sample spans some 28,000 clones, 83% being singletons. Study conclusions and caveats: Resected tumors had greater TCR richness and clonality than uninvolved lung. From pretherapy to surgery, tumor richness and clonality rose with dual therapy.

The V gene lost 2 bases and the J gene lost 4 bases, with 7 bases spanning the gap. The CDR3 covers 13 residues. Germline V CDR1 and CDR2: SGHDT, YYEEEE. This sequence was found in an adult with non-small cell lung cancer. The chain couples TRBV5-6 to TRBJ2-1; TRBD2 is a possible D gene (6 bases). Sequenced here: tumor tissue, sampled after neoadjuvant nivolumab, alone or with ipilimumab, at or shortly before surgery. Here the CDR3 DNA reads TGTGCCAGCAGCTTTGGGGGGTACAATGAGCAGTTCTTC. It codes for CASSFGGYNEQFF.